Detailed here is one T cell receptor beta chain. What it recognizes is unknown. CDR3 length equals 15 residues. V was clipped by 3 bases and J by 7 bases, with 15 bases between them. CDR1 is KGHDR and CDR2 is SFDVKD in the germline V gene. In TCRdb, the 5' RACE reads were re-called with MiXCR into one record per CDR3 protein. The sample has around 890,000 distinct CDR3 sequences, 10% to 15% seen once. The data derive from a study of CD8 T cells in ankylosing spondylitis. The study, taken as a whole, reports: Within ankylosing spondylitis blood, a TCR beta motif made up of under 10 highly homologous variants appeared to be characteristic.

Sequenced sample: blood, either unsorted or a sorted T cell fraction (not recorded which). This sequence originates from a male donor with ankylosing spondylitis. The chain couples TRBV24-1 to TRBJ2-1; D possibly corresponds to TRBD1 (6 bases). The CDR3 bases are TGTGCCACCAGTGATCCGCCGGGCAGGGGAAATGAGCAGTTCTTC. Translating it yields CATSDPPGRGNEQFF.